A selection of T cell receptor beta chains follows, all from one sample in a study of shared clonotypes between healthy human individuals. Libraries were prepared by immunoSEQ multiplex PCR; TCRdb keeps only in-frame clonotypes and omits some of them. This sample has roughly 2.6 million clones, with roughly 92% found just once. Source material: naive CD4+ T cells sorted from blood. These receptor sequences come from a man aged 18 to 29 in good health. CDR3s include the opening cysteine and the closing phenylalanine or tryptophan. D genes are given only for firm matches.

j_call	v_call	d_call	cdr3_aa	cdr3_nt
TRBJ1-1	TRBV27	.	CASSLLTGNTEAFF	TGTGCCAGCAGTTTATTGACAGGGAACACTGAAGCTTTCTTT
TRBJ2-1	TRBV5-6	.	CASSFGPGQGANEQFF	.
TRBJ1-3	TRBV28	.	CASGRGRAGNTIYF	TGTGCAAGTGGTCGGGGGCGCGCGGGAAACACCATATATTTT
TRBJ1-3	TRBV6-1	.	CASSERRINTIYF	TGTGCCAGCAGTGAAAGAAGGATAAACACCATATATTTT
TRBJ2-3	TRBV2	TRBD2	CASSLSGGSTDTQYF	TGTGCCAGCAGCCTTAGCGGGGGGAGCACAGATACGCAGTATTTT
TRBJ2-7	TRBV7-9	.	CASSFWELGLEQYF	TGTGCCAGCAGCTTTTGGGAGCTAGGGTTGGAGCAGTACTTC
TRBJ2-7	TRBV25-1	.	CASSEQRNEQYF	TGTGCCAGCAGTGAACAGCGAAACGAGCAGTACTTC
TRBJ2-5	TRBV9	TRBD2	CASSVGLVQQETQYF	TGTGCCAGCAGCGTGGGACTAGTACAACAAGAGACCCAGTACTTC
TRBJ1-1	TRBV11-2	.	CASSARSNTEAFF	TGTGCCAGCAGCGCGCGGTCCAACACTGAAGCTTTCTTT
TRBJ2-3	TRBV6-6	.	CASSQAGRTDTQYF	TGTGCCAGCAGCCAGGCAGGGCGCACAGATACGCAGTATTTT